The 31 T cell receptor beta chains reported below all come from one sample, sequenced in a study of blood T cell repertoires in COVID-19. The data were produced by immunoSEQ multiplex PCR, yet TCRdb's version contains in-frame clones alone and is incomplete. The table shows 73,000 or so clones, with 80% to 95% occurring only once. Sequenced material: peripheral blood. The origin of the receptors is a human donor with active COVID-19. The donor label of this sample is uncertain.

The rearrangement uses TRBV10-2 and TRBJ2-1; 7 nucleotides agree with TRBD1. With 7 bases clipped from V and 9 bases from J, the junction kept 9 bases outside the gene matches. Germline V gene sequence: CDR1 WSHSY, CDR2 SAAADI. This CDR3 comprises 13 residues. The CDR3 reads CASTEQGSGEQFF. In nucleotides, the CDR3 is TGCGCCAGCACCGAACAGGGGTCGGGTGAGCAGTTCTTC.

V usage is TRBV28 and J usage is TRBJ2-7, with D perhaps TRBD2 (5 bases). The CDR3 is 16 amino acids. Trimming took off 5 bases at V and 5 bases at J, with 22 bases between the two ends. In germline, CDR1 is MDHEN, CDR2 SYDVKM. CDR3 sequence: CASSPPRGRTPDEQYF. For the CDR3, the DNA is TGTGCCAGCAGTCCCCCCCGAGGGCGTACCCCGGACGAGCAGTACTTC.

This rearrangement joins TRBV3-1 (or the pseudogene TRBV3-2) to TRBJ2-6; 7 bases match TRBD1. This CDR3 contains 15 residues. With V trimmed by 5 bases and J by 3 bases, 4 bases remained unmatched. CDR1 LGHDT and CDR2 YNNKEL come from the germline V gene (reference sequence). The DNA for the CDR3 is TGTGCCAGCAGCTTACAGGGGAGTGGGGCCAACGTCCTGACTTTC. It specifies CASSLQGSGANVLTF.

The CDR3 loop reads CASKEDRVVDTQYF. DNA for the CDR3: TGCGCCAGCAAGGAAGACAGGGTAGTAGATACGCAGTATTTT. The chain has TRBV5-1 and TRBJ2-3; 7 nucleotides line up with TRBD1. The CDR3 runs 14 residues. Germline V lookup: CDR1 SGHRS, CDR2 YFSETQ. J was trimmed by 5 bases and V by 6 bases; bases with no gene match: 9.

The rearrangement uses TRBV28 and TRBJ2-7; 8 bases map to TRBD1. Germline CDR1 is MDHEN and CDR2 is SYDVKM. CDR3 size: 18 residues. V shed 7 bases and J 3 bases; nucleotides not matched to a gene: 20. CDR3 DNA: TGTGCCAGCACCTCCGCCCCTCACGACACGACAGGGGACTACGAGCAGTACTTC. Translating gives CASTSAPHDTTGDYEQYF.

J is TRBJ2-1 and V is TRBV5-1, with 11 bases identical to TRBD2. The CDR3 is made up of 15 amino acids. The germline gives CDR1 SGHRS, CDR2 YFSETQ. The trim removed 2 bases at V and 7 bases at J, leaving 5 bases unmatched. This CDR3 reads CASSFEGTSGNEQFF. The CDR3 DNA sequence: TGCGCCAGCAGCTTTGAAGGGACTAGCGGTAATGAGCAGTTCTTC.

The V call is TRBV6-5, the J call TRBJ1-2, with D possibly TRBD1 on 5 matching bases. The CDR3 totals 14 residues. Germline loops: CDR1 MNHEY, CDR2 SVGAGI. The ends were cut back, 2 bases at V and 5 bases at J, with 12 bases in the middle. This CDR3 reads CASSYGTGRYGYTF. The CDR3 DNA reads TGTGCCAGCAGTTACGGCACAGGAAGGTATGGCTACACCTTC.

The V gene is TRBV6-5, the J gene TRBJ1-5, with D possibly being TRBD1 (6 bases). CDR1 and CDR2 from the germline V gene are MNHEY and SVGAGI. CDR3 length: 13 residues. V lost 4 bases to trimming and J lost 7 bases, with 11 bases between them. As DNA, the CDR3 is TGTGCCAGCAGTTCCGAGAGGGGGCAGCCCCAGCATTTT. Amino acid sequence: CASSSERGQPQHF.

The chain carries TRBV3-1 (or the pseudogene TRBV3-2) and TRBJ2-7; TRBD2 agrees at 12 bases. Germline CDR1 LGHDT, CDR2 YNNKEL (reference sequence). This CDR3 is 15 amino acids long. V dropped 4 bases and J dropped 3; count of bases not matched to a gene: 4. In DNA form, the CDR3 reads TGTGCCAGCAGCCCCGCTAGCGGGAGGGACTACGAGCAGTACTTC. This translates into CASSPASGRDYEQYF.

This clone was counted a few times. The chain combines TRBV5-6 with TRBJ1-4; 8 bases align to TRBD1. The V and J ends lost 4 bases and 5 bases, in that order; junction bases with no gene match: 7. CDR3 length: 15 residues. CDR1 and CDR2 (germline): SGHDT, YYEEEE. The CDR3 is CASSLPGGMNEKLFF. The CDR3 DNA is TGTGCCAGCAGCCTTCCAGGGGGCATGAATGAAAAACTGTTTTTT.

Note on this clone: A read error may produce the germline difference seen at one junction end. In nucleotides, the CDR3 is TGTGCGAGCACGCCGAGGGGGAACGAGCAGTACTTC. Translation gives CASTPRGNEQYF. J is TRBJ2-7 and V is TRBV9, with D possibly TRBD1 on 6 matching bases. CDR1 is SGDLS, CDR2 YYNGEE, per germline. The CDR3 length is 12 residues.

V and J are TRBV27 and TRBJ2-5, with 7 bases aligning to TRBD2. Per the germline V gene, CDR1 is MNHEY and CDR2 is SMNVEV (reference sequence). The J segment lost 7 bases and the V segment lost 7 bases, leaving 12 bases of the junction unmatched. The CDR3 runs 14 residues. This CDR3 reads CASTWRAGKGTQYF. The DNA for the CDR3 is TGTGCCAGCACTTGGAGAGCGGGAAAGGGGACCCAGTACTTC.

The chain joins TRBV9 to TRBJ2-7, with 9 bases aligning to TRBD1. There are 15 residues in the CDR3. With V trimmed by 0 bases and J by 3 bases, 4 bases remained unmatched. Germline assignment: CDR1 SGDLS and CDR2 YYNGEE. CDR3 bases: TGTGCCAGCAGCGTAGGAGGGACAGGGCACTACGAGCAGTACTTC. Amino acid sequence: CASSVGGTGHYEQYF.

CDR3 loop: CASRRDYQSSYEQYF. CDR3 DNA sequence: TGTGCCAGCAGGCGGGACTACCAGAGCTCCTACGAGCAGTACTTC. The rearrangement links TRBV6-5 to TRBJ2-7; TRBD2 matches 7 bases. Trimming cost V 6 bases and J 0 bases; bases outside gene matches: 8. Germline V gene data show CDR1 as MNHEY and CDR2 as SVGAGI. The CDR3 sequence is 15 residues long.

The chain carries TRBV25-1 and TRBJ1-3; 9 nucleotides align to TRBD1. The junction had 4 bases not matched to a gene; V was cut back by 4 bases and J by 0 bases. The CDR3 runs 16 residues. Germline V CDR1 and CDR2: MGHDK, SYGVNS. CDR3 sequence reads: CASSGTGAVSGNTIYF. CDR3 bases: TGTGCCAGCAGTGGGACAGGGGCCGTCTCTGGAAACACCATATATTTT.

The chain has TRBV19 and TRBJ2-5; TRBD2 matches at 7 bases. Germline CDR1 reads LNHDA; CDR2 reads SQIVND (reference sequence). The CDR3 has 16 amino acids. Trimming cost V 5 bases and J 1 base; bases outside gene matches: 10. The CDR3 DNA is TGTGCCAGTAGTCTCTCCGAAGCTAGCGGCCAAGAGACCCAGTACTTC. Translated, it gives CASSLSEASGQETQYF.

The V call is TRBV30, the J call TRBJ2-5; TRBD2 aligns across 8 bases. The CDR3 sequence is 13 residues long. CDR1 is GTSNPN, CDR2 SVGIG, per germline (reference sequence). Losses at the gene ends were 0 bases for V and 7 bases for J; bases not matched to a gene: 4. CDR3 DNA sequence: TGTGCCTGGAGTGTCGGGAGGGGAGGGACCCAGTACTTC. The encoded protein is CAWSVGRGGTQYF. The complete variable domain, with remaining parts taken from reference TRBV30 and TRBJ2-5, reads SQTIHQWPATLVQPVGSPLSLECTVEGTSNPNLYWYRQAAGRGLQLLFYSVGIGQISSEVPQNLSASRPQDRQFILSSKKLLLSDSGFYLCAWSVGRGGTQYFGPGTRLLVL.

CDR3 DNA: TGTGCCATCAGTGATGAGCAGGGGACTACCTACGAGCAGTACTTC. Its translation: CAISDEQGTTYEQYF. This chain uses TRBV10-3 with TRBJ2-7; D may be TRBD2 (7 bases). The germline V gene encodes CDR1 ENHRY and CDR2 SYGVKD. The CDR3 runs 15 residues. The V and J ends lost 3 bases and 2 bases respectively, with 14 bases between them.

V is TRBV7-2 and J is TRBJ2-7, with 10 nucleotides matching TRBD2. The CDR3 runs 15 residues. From germline, CDR1 is SGHTA and CDR2 FQGNSA. The V segment lost 1 base and the J segment 7 bases; nucleotides outside the gene matches: 7. CDR3 nucleotides: TGTGCCAGCAGCTTAGAAGCGGGAGGGCCAAGAGAGCAGTACTTC. It specifies CASSLEAGGPREQYF.

The chain combines TRBV6-5 with TRBJ2-7; 8 nucleotides align to TRBD1. The CDR3 spans 14 residues. CDR1 is MNHEY and CDR2 is SVGAGI in the germline V gene. V was clipped by 4 bases and J by 2 bases; unmatched bases: 4. The CDR3 DNA reads TGTGCCAGCAGTTTCAGGACAGGGCCCTACGAGCAGTACTTC. Protein product: CASSFRTGPYEQYF.

This sequence joins TRBV7-9 and TRBJ2-5; perhaps TRBD2 as D (5 bases). The V and J ends lost 1 base and 5 bases respectively, with 14 bases between them. This CDR3 has 15 residues. Per germline, CDR1 SEHNR and CDR2 FQNEAQ (reference sequence). This CDR3 reads CASSLGPGIEETQYF. CDR3 in DNA: TGTGCCAGCAGCTTAGGTCCGGGAATCGAGGAGACCCAGTACTTC.

The V and J genes are TRBV6-5 and TRBJ2-7; D possibly corresponds to TRBD2 (6 bases). CDR3 length equals 15 residues. From germline, CDR1 is MNHEY and CDR2 SVGAGI. V lost 5 bases to trimming and J lost 2 bases, with 16 bases between them. The CDR3 is CASSPARGGPYEQYF. Here the CDR3 DNA reads TGTGCCAGCAGTCCTGCCCGAGGAGGGCCCTACGAGCAGTACTTC.

This chain joins TRBV30 and TRBJ1-2, with TRBD1 matching 8 bases. Unmatched junction bases numbered 0, after V lost 5 bases and J lost 4 bases. CDR1 and CDR2 (germline): GTSNPN, SVGIG (reference sequence). The CDR3 consists of 11 residues. The CDR3 reads CAWQGAYGYTF. The CDR3 DNA reads as TGTGCCTGGCAGGGGGCCTATGGCTACACCTTC.

This chain joins TRBV10-3 and TRBJ1-3, with a possible D match to TRBD1 (5 bases). Germline CDR1 ENHRY, CDR2 SYGVKD. Trimming left V 11 bases short and J 7 bases short, with 18 bases between. The CDR3 runs to 13 residues. CDR3 nucleotide sequence: TGTGCCGCCCACGGGGGAGGAACGAACACCATATATTTT. The encoded protein is CAAHGGGTNTIYF.

This chain joins TRBV27 and TRBJ1-6; no clear D gene. This CDR3 has 15 amino acids. The germline gives CDR1 MNHEY, CDR2 SMNVEV (reference sequence). V was cut by 0 bases and J by 13 bases, with 16 bases left in between. CDR3 region: CASSLSSSGPWPLHF. Here the CDR3 DNA reads TGTGCCAGCAGTTTATCCTCGTCTGGCCCATGGCCCCTCCACTTT.

V gene TRBV2 combines with J gene TRBJ2-6; D unclear. Germline assignment: CDR1 SNHLY and CDR2 FYNNEI. The V gene lost 4 bases and the J gene lost 6 bases, with 7 bases spanning the gap. The CDR3 runs 13 residues. The DNA of the CDR3 is TGTGCCAGCAGTGTCCTTAAGGCCAACGTCCTGACTTTC. Encoded protein: CASSVLKANVLTF.

This clone was seen a few times. The DNA for the CDR3 is TGTGCCAGCAGCTTTATTAATTCACCCCTCCACTTT. Translating gives CASSFINSPLHF. The gene calls are TRBV7-9 and TRBJ1-6; no firm D call. V was shortened by 3 bases and J by 6 bases, with 3 bases between the two germline ends. Looked up from germline, CDR1 is SEHNR and CDR2 is FQNEAQ (reference sequence). This CDR3 region has 12 residues.

This clone was counted once. The chain has TRBV5-1 and TRBJ2-1; unclear D gene. Germline CDR1 reads SGHRS; CDR2 reads YFSETQ. V gave up 0 bases and J gave up 10 bases, with 17 bases separating them. The CDR3 has 15 residues. This chain's CDR3 is CASSLGLALGREQFF. The CDR3, as DNA: TGCGCCAGCAGCTTGGGTTTAGCCCTAGGAAGGGAGCAGTTCTTC.

The chain recombines TRBV9 with TRBJ2-7; tentative D call: TRBD2 (5 bases). The CDR3 sequence is 13 residues long. Germline V gene data show CDR1 as SGDLS and CDR2 as YYNGEE. V was shortened by 4 bases and J by 4 bases, with 12 bases between the two germline ends. Here the CDR3 reads CASSPGSGYEQYF. As DNA, the CDR3 is TGTGCCAGCAGCCCGGGGAGTGGTTACGAGCAGTACTTC.

This clone has only one observation. The chain is built from TRBV20-1 and TRBJ2-7; TRBD1 matches 8 bases. After removal of 3 bases from V and 4 bases from J, the junction contained 8 bases not matched to a gene. This CDR3 comprises 14 residues. CDR1 and CDR2 (germline): DFQATT, SNEGSKA (reference sequence). CDR3 amino acids: CSASSNRGTYEQYF. Here the CDR3 DNA reads TGCAGTGCTAGTTCTAACAGGGGGACGTACGAGCAGTACTTC.

This chain links TRBV30 with TRBJ1-5, with 9 bases lining up with TRBD1. CDR3 length equals 14 residues. Germline CDR1 GTSNPN, CDR2 SVGIG (reference sequence). J was trimmed by 7 bases and V by 3 bases; bases with no gene match: 7. CDR3 DNA: TGTGCCTGGAGCGCGGACAGGGGCGGGCAGCCCCAGCATTTT. This translates into CAWSADRGGQPQHF.